These T cell receptor beta chains were read from a single sample in a study of blood T cell repertoires in COVID-19. Data came from immunoSEQ multiplex PCR; TCRdb stores just in-frame clones and leaves some out. The repertoire includes 200,000 to 300,000 clones, roughly 80% of them detected once, and around 7.5% sits in the top ten. The material sequenced was peripheral blood. These TCRs come from a woman over 75 with COVID-19, enrolled during active disease. Each CDR3 is given with its conserved first and last residue. D genes are given only for firm matches.

>NA|TRBJ1-1|13|TRBV6-4
TGTGCCACGAGGGAGGGGGGTAACACTGAAGCTTTCTTT
CATREGGNTEAFF
>NA|TRBJ1-2|14|TRBV2
TGTGCCAGCAGTGAATCGACAGGCCGAAGTAGCTACACCTTC
CASSESTGRSSYTF
>TRBD1|TRBJ2-3|14|TRBV14
TGTGCCAGCAGCCAGCTGACAGGGACAGATACGCAGTATTTT
CASSQLTGTDTQYF
>NA|TRBJ1-3|14|TRBV6-5
TGTGCCAGCAGTTACGACGGGTCGCGAAACACCATATATTTT
CASSYDGSRNTIYF
>TRBD1|TRBJ2-2|19|TRBV11-2
TGTGCCAGCAGCGCCAGACCCTCGTTGGGACAGCAAAACACCGGGGAGCTGTTTTTT
CASSARPSLGQQNTGELFF
>NA|TRBJ1-1|14|TRBV6-1
TGTGCCAGCAGTGAAGTGGGGGGGGACACTGAAGCTTTCTTT
CASSEVGGDTEAFF
>NA|TRBJ1-2|14|TRBV29-1
TGCAGCGTTGATATAGGGGGAACGGGGAATGGCTACACCTTC
CSVDIGGTGNGYTF
>TRBD1|TRBJ1-1|13|TRBV6-1
TGTGCCAGCAGTGAACAGGGGGCGGGGGTGGCTTTCTTT
CASSEQGAGVAFF
>NA|TRBJ1-5|13|TRBV2
TGTGCCAGCAGTCCTCAGGGGTATGAGCCCCAGCATTTT
CASSPQGYEPQHF
>NA|TRBJ2-5|13|TRBV4-2
TGTGCCAGCAGCCAAGATCGTCAGTGGACCCAGTACTTC
CASSQDRQWTQYF
>NA|TRBJ1-6|14|TRBV30
TGTGCCTGGAGTCGACAGGCGAACCCTTCACCCCTCCACTTT
CAWSRQANPSPLHF
>TRBD2|TRBJ2-5|12|TRBV5-1
TGCCGAAGCGGGAGGAGGTGGGAGACCCAGTACTTC
CRSGRRWETQYF
>NA|TRBJ1-1|15|TRBV5-1
TGCGCCAGCAGCTTGGGTGGCAGTCCGAACACTGAAGCTTTCTTT
CASSLGGSPNTEAFF
>TRBD2|TRBJ2-3|16|TRBV7-2
TGTGCCAGCAGAGGTCTCAGGCTGTTTCGGGAGGGTACGCAGTATTTT
CASRGLRLFREGTQYF
>NA|TRBJ1-1|14|TRBV18
TGTGCCAGCTCACCCCTTGACAGCCCAACTGAAGCTTTCTTT
CASSPLDSPTEAFF
>NA|TRBJ1-4|16|TRBV19
TGTGCCAGTGCGTCGGGAGTTTTCGGGAAGGGTGAAAAACTGTTTTTT
CASASGVFGKGEKLFF
>TRBD1|TRBJ1-4|14|TRBV19
TGTGCCAGTAGTGCCGGGACAGGGAGTGAAAAACTGTTTTTT
CASSAGTGSEKLFF
>NA|TRBJ2-5|15|TRBV7-6
TGTGCCAGCAGCTTAGCGCAAGGGGTTCAAGAGACCCAGTACTTC
CASSLAQGVQETQYF